This T cell receptor (beta chain) came from a study of OX40 agonist ivuxolimab in advanced cancers. Whole-study context: The patients received agonistic anti-OX40 (CD134) antibody ivuxolimab. Study-level results: Undetermined was the antigen specificity of the expanded peripheral T cells. CD8+ T cells showed, on average, more clonal expansion than CD4+ cells.

Germline assignment: CDR1 SQVTM and CDR2 ANQGSEA. V was cut by 2 bases and J by 6 bases, with 7 bases left in between. There are 12 residues in the CDR3. A note on this clone: The antigen is unknown.

Here immunoSEQ multiplex PCR was the method, and the copy in TCRdb shows in-frame clones only, minus some. This sample carries 55,000 or so clones, about 86% of them seen once, and the ten largest clones take 5.5% to 7%. The origin of this receptor is an adult with an advanced solid tumor such as melanoma, head and neck, liver or kidney cancer. This sample comprised CD4+ or CD8+ T cells sorted from blood, obtained in a trial of the OX40 agonist ivuxolimab. This chain uses TRBV29-1 with TRBJ2-2; D may match TRBD1 or TRBD2 (5 bases each). Here the CDR3 DNA reads TGCAGCGTTGAAAGGGGACCCGGGGAGCTGTTTTTT. It specifies CSVERGPGELFF.